This T cell receptor (beta chain) was documented in a study of pediatric ulcerative colitis. Only in-frame clones appear in the TCRdb table, and some are missing; sequencing was by immunoSEQ multiplex PCR. The table has about 60,000 clones, about nine tenths seen once. With 5 bases clipped from V and 3 bases from J, the junction kept 7 bases outside the gene matches. The germline V gene has CDR1 MRHNA and CDR2 SNTAGT. CDR3 size: 15 residues. The receptor's source is a boy aged 10-17 years who was a control in a study of pediatric ulcerative colitis. The source material was blood. This chain uses TRBV6-4 with TRBJ2-1; 7 nucleotides agree with TRBD2. The CDR3 nucleotides are TGTGCCAGCAGTCCGGATTCTAGCGGCTACAATGAGCAGTTCTTC. This encodes CASSPDSSGYNEQFF.